Shown below are 16 T cell receptor beta chains from a single sample sequenced in a study of T-cell memory formation after mild COVID-19. TCRdb re-called the 5' RACE reads with MiXCR, one entry per CDR3 protein. This table holds some 50,000 distinct CDR3 sequences, 12% found once. Sequencing was done on a sample of PBMCs or a T cell subset sorted from them (not recorded which). These receptors came from a man between 18 and 35 years old who had mild COVID-19 (a few samples of this study predate the infection). Cell type and time point are not known.

This clonotype was counted only a few times. The chain joins TRBV18 to TRBJ1-2, with D uncertain. CDR1 and CDR2 (germline): KGHSH, LQKENI. V shed 3 bases and J shed 5 bases, with 10 bases lying between them. There are 13 residues in the CDR3. Here the CDR3 reads CASSPDVRYGYTF. CDR3 bases: TGTGCCAGCTCACCCGATGTACGGTATGGCTACACCTTC.

The V call is TRBV7-8, the J call TRBJ2-3; maybe TRBD2 (6 bases). The CDR3 runs to 17 residues. Germline CDR1 and CDR2: SGHVS and FQNEAQ. V lost 5 bases and J 2 bases, leaving 20 bases between the germline ends. The CDR3 DNA reads as TGTGCCAGCAGCCCCCAGTTTGCGGGGCCCCTCACAGATACGCAGTATTTT. Its protein is CASSPQFAGPLTDTQYF. The variable domain in full, with the rest retrieved from reference TRBV7-8 and TRBJ2-3, is GAGVSQSPRYKVAKRGQDVALRCDPISGHVSLFWYQQALGQGPEFLTYFQNEAQLDKSGLPSDRFFAERPEGSVSTLKIQRTQQEDSAVYLCASSPQFAGPLTDTQYFGPGTRLTVL.

There are a few counts of this clonotype. The rearrangement uses TRBV7-3 and TRBJ2-2; 8 bases agree with TRBD2. The CDR3 is made up of 15 amino acids. The V segment lost 5 bases and the J segment 2 bases; nucleotides outside the gene matches: 4. Germline values: CDR1 SGHTA, CDR2 FQGTGA. This CDR3 reads CASSLLAVNTGELFF. The CDR3, as DNA: TGTGCCAGCAGCCTACTAGCGGTCAACACCGGGGAGCTGTTTTTT.

The chain links TRBV5-1 to TRBJ2-5; TRBD2 matches at 12 bases. V dropped 4 bases and J dropped 5; count of bases not matched to a gene: 6. Germline V gives CDR1 SGHRS, CDR2 YFSETQ. This CDR3 is 15 amino acids long. Here the CDR3 DNA reads TGCGCCAGCAGCCCCGGACTAGCGGGGCGGGAGACCCAGTACTTC. Protein product: CASSPGLAGRETQYF.

This clonotype has ten or more counts. This chain's CDR3 is CASSYFLTGRYVTEAFF. In DNA, the CDR3 is TGTGCCAGCAGTTACTTCCTAACAGGTAGATACGTCACTGAAGCTTTCTTT. V and J are TRBV6-2 or TRBV6-3 and TRBJ1-1; D is possibly TRBD1 (5 bases). V was trimmed by 1 base and J by 4 bases, leaving 19 bases between them. Germline V gives CDR1 MNHEY, CDR2 SVGEGT. CDR3 length equals 17 residues.

This sequence joins TRBV25-1 and TRBJ1-4, with a weak D call TRBD1 (6 bases). The germline CDR1 and CDR2 sequences are MGHDK and SYGVNS. V was pared by 4 bases and J by 4 bases, with 10 bases between. The CDR3 contains 14 residues. The CDR3 sequence is CASSGGTRNEKLFF. CDR3 nucleotide sequence: TGTGCCAGCAGTGGGGGGACACGTAATGAAAAACTGTTTTTT.

The sample holds many counts of this clonotype. The chain uses TRBV5-1 and TRBJ2-1; 13 bases are shared with TRBD2. CDR1 and CDR2 (germline): SGHRS, YFSETQ. The CDR3 totals 15 residues. Unmatched junction bases numbered 3, after V lost 3 bases and J lost 6 bases. CDR3 DNA sequence: TGCGCCAGCAGCTGGGGGACTAGCGGGGCCAATGAGCAGTTCTTC. It translates to CASSWGTSGANEQFF.

The chain recombines TRBV7-2 with TRBJ2-2; possibly TRBD2 for D (6 bases). Germline lookup yields CDR1 SGHTA and CDR2 FQGNSA. CDR3 size: 15 residues. Trimming pared 6 bases from V and 3 bases from J, leaving 14 bases between. The CDR3 DNA follows: TGTGCCAGCAGAGTACTTAGCGGAGACACCGGGGAGCTGTTTTTT. Amino acids: CASRVLSGDTGELFF.

This clonotype was seen only a few times. This chain links TRBV7-3 with TRBJ1-2; 7 bases fit TRBD1. With V trimmed by 4 bases and J by 2 bases, 1 base remained unmatched. The CDR3 sequence is 13 residues long. Germline CDR1 SGHTA, CDR2 FQGTGA. CDR3 in amino acids: CASSSGQNYGYTF. CDR3 in DNA: TGTGCCAGCAGCTCGGGACAGAACTATGGCTACACCTTC. Looking up the rest from reference TRBV7-3 and TRBJ1-2 gives the full variable domain: GAGVSQTPSNKVTEKGKYVELRCDPISGHTALYWYRQSLGQGPEFLIYFQGTGAADDSGLPNDRFFAVRPEGSVSTLKIQRTERGDSAVYLCASSSGQNYGYTFGSGTRLTVV.

In its sample, this clonotype was seen a few times. The chain employs TRBV7-6 and TRBJ2-3; TRBD2 is a possible D gene (6 bases). V was cut by 3 bases and J by 4 bases, with 8 bases left in between. The length of the CDR3 is 13 residues. Germline loops: CDR1 SGHVS, CDR2 FNYEAQ. The CDR3 loop reads CASSFGGSDTQYF. Here the CDR3 DNA reads TGTGCCAGCAGCTTCGGGGGATCAGATACGCAGTATTTT.

This clonotype was counted ten times or more. J is TRBJ2-7 and V is TRBV12-3 or TRBV12-4; D might be TRBD2 (6 bases). V was cut by 3 bases and J by 6 bases, with 12 bases left in between. The CDR3 is 13 residues long. The CDR3 sequence: CASSLETRGEQYF. Written as DNA, the CDR3 is TGTGCCAGCAGTTTGGAGACTAGGGGCGAGCAGTACTTC.

This clonotype was seen only a few times. CDR3 sequence (DNA): TGCGCCAGCAGCCAAGTGGGGGGTATCAACTATGGCTACACCTTC. As protein: CASSQVGGINYGYTF. The chain couples TRBV4-3 to TRBJ1-2; D might be TRBD1 (5 bases). Germline CDR1 and CDR2: LGHNA and YSLEER. There are 15 residues in the CDR3. V lost 1 base, J lost 2 bases, and 11 bases lay in between.

This clonotype was seen more than once but under ten times. The chain has TRBV6-1 and TRBJ2-1; 10 bases align to TRBD2. The V gene's germline CDR1 is MNHNS and CDR2 SASEGT. The trim removed 3 bases at V and 8 bases at J, leaving 7 bases unmatched. The CDR3 covers 15 residues. CDR3 protein: CASSDQAGGPDEQFF. CDR3 DNA: TGTGCCAGCAGTGATCAAGCGGGGGGGCCCGATGAGCAGTTCTTC.

The table lists this clonotype with many counts. The chain carries TRBV7-8 and TRBJ2-2; no firm D call. Per the germline V gene, CDR1 is SGHVS and CDR2 is FQNEAQ. Trimming shortened V by 5 bases and J by 0 bases, and 10 bases separated the two germline ends. This CDR3 spans 15 amino acids. The CDR3 spells CASSGRAANTGELFF. The CDR3 coding sequence is TGTGCCAGCAGCGGAAGGGCCGCGAACACCGGGGAGCTGTTTTTT.

The chain couples TRBV20-1 to TRBJ1-3; D is unresolved. Germline CDR1 and CDR2: DFQATT and SNEGSKA (reference sequence). V was trimmed by 1 base and J by 3 bases, leaving 1 base between them. The CDR3 contains 11 residues. CDR3 amino acids: CSARVGNTIYF. The CDR3 region has the DNA TGCAGTGCTAGAGTTGGAAACACCATATATTTT.

In this sample, this clonotype turned up many times. The CDR3 sequence: CSASHNSPLHF. The CDR3 DNA follows: TGCAGTGCTAGCCATAATTCACCCCTCCACTTT. The rearrangement uses TRBV20-1 and TRBJ1-6; D not certain. V was shortened by 3 bases and J by 5 bases, with 2 bases between the two germline ends. Germline V gene data show CDR1 as DFQATT and CDR2 as SNEGSKA (reference sequence). The CDR3 contains 11 residues.